The 15 T cell receptor beta chains presented below share a single source sample, sequenced in a study of memory CD4+ T cells and cytomegalovirus serostatus. The sort gate was single viable CD3+CD4+CD8-CD45RO+ cells for memory CD4+ T cells. Assay: immunoSEQ multiplex PCR; the TCRdb copy retains only in-frame clones and omits some. The sample records some 52,000 clones, around three quarters being singletons. Sequenced material: memory CD4+ T cells from blood. These receptors came from an adult in good health and CMV-seronegative.

The chain joins TRBV7-9 to TRBJ2-5, with D perhaps TRBD1 (5 bases). Trimming cost V 0 bases and J 2 bases, with 13 bases left between them. The CDR3 totals 16 residues. The germline V gene encodes CDR1 SEHNR and CDR2 FQNEAQ (reference sequence). The CDR3 nucleotides are TGTGCCAGCAGCTTAGCCGGCAGGGTCGGGCAAGAGACCCAGTACTTC. The encoded protein is CASSLAGRVGQETQYF.

This sequence joins TRBV6-6 and TRBJ2-3, with 8 bases fitting TRBD2. CDR1 MNHNY and CDR2 SVGAGI come from the germline V gene (reference sequence). The CDR3 has 15 amino acids. After removal of 4 bases from V and 1 base from J, the junction contained 4 bases not matched to a gene. CDR3 amino acids: CASSLDSGGTDTQYF. The CDR3 bases are TGTGCCAGCAGTTTAGATAGCGGGGGCACAGATACGCAGTATTTT.

This clone was seen only once. This chain connects TRBV19 to TRBJ2-1, with 9 bases fitting TRBD1. CDR1 is LNHDA and CDR2 is SQIVND in the germline V gene (reference sequence). The V and J ends lost 6 bases and 7 bases, in that order; junction bases with no gene match: 10. The length of the CDR3 is 15 residues. CDR3 sequence reads: CASSILAGTGNEQFF. The CDR3, as DNA: TGTGCCAGTAGCATCCTGGCCGGGACAGGGAATGAGCAGTTCTTC.

To note about this clone: Relative to the germline gene, one junction end is altered; a read error may explain this. This chain uses TRBV7-7 with TRBJ1-1; tentatively, D is TRBD1 (5 bases). This CDR3 is built from 15 residues. The germline CDR1 and CDR2 sequences are SSHAT and FNYEAQ (reference sequence). The CDR3 nucleotides read TGTGCTCCCAGCCAGGGCACATTCGCGCCTGTACGTCGAATCTTT. Protein: CAPSQGTFAPVRRIF.

The rearrangement joins TRBV15 to TRBJ2-1; 9 bases match TRBD2. Germline V lookup: CDR1 LNHNV, CDR2 YYDKDF (reference sequence). The CDR3 contains 17 residues. V was pared by 0 bases and J by 0 bases, with 3 bases of the junction left unmatched. The CDR3 nucleotides read TGTGCCACCAGCAGAGATGGACTAGCGAGCTCCTACAATGAGCAGTTCTTC. Protein: CATSRDGLASSYNEQFF.

The chain employs TRBV9 and TRBJ1-1, with D maybe TRBD1 (5 bases). Germline loops: CDR1 SGDLS, CDR2 YYNGEE. V gave up 2 bases and J gave up 10 bases, with 18 bases separating them. This CDR3 region has 14 residues. The DNA of the CDR3 is TGTGCCAGCAGCGTCTCCCCCGTAGATCAGGGAGCTTTCTTT. Translation: CASSVSPVDQGAFF.

A few counts support this clone. V and J are TRBV4-3 and TRBJ2-1; D perhaps matches TRBD2 (5 bases). The length of the CDR3 is 17 residues. Germline V lookup: CDR1 LGHNA, CDR2 YSLEER. V shed 0 bases and J shed 9 bases, with 21 bases lying between them. The CDR3 DNA is TGCGCCAGCAGCCAAGAAGTGGTGGGAGTGGGGATTGGTGAGCAGTTCTTC. This sequence encodes CASSQEVVGVGIGEQFF.

On this clone: An end of the junction differs from the germline gene, which may be a read error. The chain is built from TRBV6-6 and TRBJ1-2, with 8 bases aligning to TRBD1. The CDR3 loop spans 14 amino acids. Germline values: CDR1 MNHNY, CDR2 SVGAGI (reference sequence). CDR3 amino acids: CASSSDRAPYGNTF. The CDR3 DNA sequence: TGTGCCAGCAGTTCGGACAGGGCCCCCTATGGCAACACCTTC.

This chain links TRBV11-3 with TRBJ2-7, with TRBD1 matching over 10 bases. CDR3 length: 16 residues. J gave up 5 bases and V 1 base, and 8 bases lay outside the gene matches. In germline, CDR1 is SGHNT, CDR2 YENEEA. In nucleotides, the CDR3 is TGTGCCAGCAGCTTAGGACCGGGACAGGGGTCCCACGAGCAGTACTTC. As protein: CASSLGPGQGSHEQYF. Together with reference TRBV11-3 and TRBJ2-7, the CDR3 gives the full variable domain: EAGVVQSPRYKIIEKKQPVAFWCNPISGHNTLYWYLQNLGQGPELLIRYENEEAVDDSQLPKDRFSAERLKGVDSTLKIQPAELGDSAVYLCASSLGPGQGSHEQYFGPGTRLTVT.

The chain joins TRBV18 to TRBJ1-3, with 7 bases aligning to TRBD1. The CDR3 covers 16 residues. V lost 1 base, J lost 0 bases, and 3 bases stayed unmatched. Germline V lookup: CDR1 KGHSH, CDR2 LQKENI. The CDR3 is CASSPRGQSSGNTIYF. CDR3 DNA: TGTGCCAGCTCACCACGGGGACAGAGCTCTGGAAACACCATATATTTT.

This clone was found once. The rearrangement links TRBV5-6 to TRBJ1-2; D not certain. The length of the CDR3 is 14 residues. Trimming shortened V by 0 bases and J by 8 bases, and 14 bases separated the two germline ends. Germline V lookup: CDR1 SGHDT, CDR2 YYEEEE. The CDR3 DNA reads TGTGCCAGCAGCTTGGGGAGCCTGTCGAGCGGCTACACCTTC. This translates into CASSLGSLSSGYTF.

This chain links TRBV28 with TRBJ1-2; D is undetermined. CDR1 and CDR2 (germline): MDHEN, SYDVKM. V was pared by 7 bases and J by 2 bases, with 14 bases between. This CDR3 is 14 amino acids long. Written as DNA, the CDR3 is TGTGCCAGCACACCGGGAGGCACCAACTATGGCTACACCTTC. Residues: CASTPGGTNYGYTF.

The chain recombines TRBV7-8 with TRBJ2-1; TRBD2 matches at 7 bases. The germline V gene encodes CDR1 SGHVS and CDR2 FQNEAQ. V trimming: 5 bases; J trimming: 4 bases; junction bases outside the gene matches: 8. CDR3 size: 15 residues. Here the CDR3 reads CASSHRSGGYNEQFF. CDR3 nucleotides: TGTGCCAGCAGCCACCGGTCCGGGGGGTACAATGAGCAGTTCTTC.

The chain employs TRBV7-8 and TRBJ1-4, with D possibly TRBD1 on 6 matching bases. The CDR3 is made up of 17 amino acids. V shed 5 bases and J shed 5 bases, with 21 bases lying between them. In germline, CDR1 is SGHVS, CDR2 FQNEAQ. The CDR3 reads CASSPHNPDRANEKLFF. In DNA form, the CDR3 reads TGTGCCAGCAGCCCTCATAACCCGGACAGAGCAAATGAAAAACTGTTTTTT.

Details on this clone: A junction boundary mismatches the germline segment, possibly from a read error. The chain carries TRBV7-7 and TRBJ2-5; possible D gene TRBD1, 6 bases. The CDR3 consists of 15 residues. Germline CDR1 SSHAT, CDR2 FNYEAQ (reference sequence). Here the CDR3 DNA reads TGTGCTAGCACCCAGGGACCAGGGGCTTCTGAGACCCAGTACTTC. Its protein is CASTQGPGASETQYF.